This T cell receptor (beta chain) stems from a study of T cell responses to AZD1222 COVID-19 vaccine. Study-level results: Donor demographics were predominantly white British with a female majority; clonal diversity may be underestimated. Just a handful of people given AZD1222 tested seropositive at baseline. There were vaccine-associated CD4 TCRs across spike, dominant at 160-218 and 743-854. Unmutated variant regions reportedly attract nearly half of all spike-specific TCRs.

Sequenced by immunoSEQ multiplex PCR; TCRdb stores in-frame clones only, minus some. The sample lists over 120,000 clones, about 92% occurring once. The table lists this clone with a count of one. Its specificity is not known. V lost 3 bases and J 3 bases, leaving 14 bases between the germline ends. The CDR3 consists of 15 residues. The germline V gene has CDR1 MDHEN and CDR2 SYDVKM. The clonotype was recovered from an adult in good health. The sequences come from peripheral blood, collected on day 0 of AZD1222 vaccination. This chain joins TRBV28 and TRBJ1-2; weak D call: TRBD1 (6 bases). CDR3 loop: CASSFGYRADYGYTF. CDR3 coding DNA: TGTGCCAGCAGTTTTGGATACAGGGCGGACTATGGCTACACCTTC.